The clone carrying this T cell receptor (beta chain) was seen ten or more times. What it recognizes is unknown. The data derive from a study of T-cell memory formation after mild COVID-19. The germline gives CDR1 SGHTA, CDR2 FQGNSA. The ends lost 5 bases at V and 6 bases at J; junction bases unmatched: 12. This CDR3 has 15 residues. TCRdb ran MiXCR on the 5' RACE reads and lists one entry per CDR3 protein. The sample yields 470,000 or so distinct CDR3 sequences, roughly 18% seen once. Regarding the study as a whole: Pre-infection memory carried some responding clones, suggesting that cross-reactive memory joined. SARS-CoV-2 specificity of second-wave clones peaking day 37 was unconfirmed.

The TCR was taken from an adult woman who had mild COVID-19 (a few samples of this study predate the infection). Cell type and time point are not known. This chain connects TRBV7-2 to TRBJ2-7, with 8 bases identical to TRBD2. Sequenced material: PBMCs or a T cell subset sorted from them (not recorded which). The CDR3 protein is CASSTPGLEGSEQYF. CDR3 coding DNA: TGTGCCAGCAGCACCCCGGGACTAGAGGGGAGCGAGCAGTACTTC.